This passage covers 21 T cell receptor beta chains from one sample sequenced in a study of blood T cell repertoires in COVID-19. Sequenced by immunoSEQ multiplex PCR; TCRdb stores in-frame clones only, minus some. The sample has approximately 300,000 clones; 90% are singletons. The sample taken for sequencing was peripheral blood. These TCRs come from a woman aged 35 to 49 with COVID-19, enrolled during active disease.

The J gene is TRBJ1-1, the V gene TRBV29-1, with 7 bases lining up with TRBD1. CDR1 and CDR2 (germline): SQVTM, ANQGSEA. CDR3 length: 12 amino acids. Losses at the gene ends were 6 bases for V and 7 bases for J; bases not matched to a gene: 8. CDR3 region: CSVRDRAGEAFF. In DNA, the CDR3 is TGCAGCGTAAGAGACAGGGCCGGTGAAGCTTTCTTT.

In nucleotides, the CDR3 is TGTGCCAGCAGCACGAGACACTCTGGAAACACCATATATTTT. Its protein product is CASSTRHSGNTIYF. This chain links TRBV7-8 with TRBJ1-3; D is undetermined. The V end was cut by 5 bases, the J end by 0 bases, with 8 bases between. Per germline, CDR1 SGHVS and CDR2 FQNEAQ. The length of the CDR3 is 14 residues. Looking up the rest from reference TRBV7-8 and TRBJ1-3 gives the full variable domain: GAGVSQSPRYKVAKRGQDVALRCDPISGHVSLFWYQQALGQGPEFLTYFQNEAQLDKSGLPSDRFFAERPEGSVSTLKIQRTQQEDSAVYLCASSTRHSGNTIYFGEGSWLTVV.

The rearrangement joins TRBV28 to TRBJ1-1; D is unclear. The CDR3 spans 15 residues. Trimming stripped 1 base from V and 1 base from J, with 10 bases between. The germline V gene has CDR1 MDHEN and CDR2 SYDVKM. The CDR3 sequence is CASSLSPSGNTEAFF. CDR3 DNA: TGTGCCAGCAGTTTATCCCCATCCGGGAACACTGAAGCTTTCTTT.

The CDR3 spells CASSPPAGGPEAFF. The CDR3 bases are TGTGCCAGCTCACCACCCGCGGGGGGGCCCGAAGCTTTCTTT. This sequence joins TRBV18 and TRBJ1-1, with D maybe TRBD1 (6 bases). The CDR3 runs to 14 residues. V dropped 0 bases and J dropped 8 bases, with 13 bases sitting between them. From germline, CDR1 is KGHSH and CDR2 LQKENI. Full variable domain (missing parts from reference TRBV18 and TRBJ1-1): NAGVMQNPRHLVRRRGQEARLRCSPMKGHSHVYWYRQLPEEGLKFMVYLQKENIIDESGMPKERFSAEFPKEGPSILRIQQVVRGDSAAYFCASSPPAGGPEAFFGQGTRLTVV.

This chain links TRBV7-3 with TRBJ2-5, with D perhaps TRBD2 (6 bases). V lost 0 bases, J lost 9 bases, and 11 bases lay in between. CDR3 length equals 13 residues. Germline values: CDR1 SGHTA, CDR2 FQGTGA. The CDR3 sequence: CASSLTGEDSQYF. CDR3 nucleotides: TGTGCCAGCAGCTTAACAGGGGAGGATTCCCAGTACTTC.

The genes are TRBV5-5 and TRBJ2-3; TRBD2 aligns across 9 bases. The CDR3 extends over 14 amino acids. With V trimmed by 4 bases and J by 3 bases, 3 bases remained unmatched. Germline V CDR1 and CDR2: SGHKS, YYEKEE (reference sequence). The CDR3 sequence is CASSTSGYTDTQYF. DNA for the CDR3: TGTGCCAGCAGCACTAGCGGGTATACAGATACGCAGTATTTT.

J is TRBJ2-7 and V is TRBV27; D gene ambiguous. The germline V and J ends were trimmed by 3 bases and 0 bases, with 6 bases remaining between them. CDR1 MNHEY and CDR2 SMNVEV come from the germline V gene (reference sequence). The CDR3 is 13 residues long. The CDR3 sequence: CASSFYSSYEQYF. CDR3 bases: TGTGCCAGCAGTTTCTACAGCTCCTACGAGCAGTACTTC.

This chain links TRBV11-2 with TRBJ2-1, with 11 bases that match TRBD2. The CDR3 extends over 16 amino acids. Germline V CDR1 and CDR2: SGHAT, FQNNGV. The V gene end was trimmed by 3 bases and the J gene end by 5 bases; junction bases not matched to a gene: 6. The CDR3 DNA follows: TGTGCCAGCAGCTTCTTAGCGGGAGGGTCCCACAATGAGCAGTTCTTC. Amino acids: CASSFLAGGSHNEQFF.

The chain links TRBV5-6 to TRBJ2-7; TRBD1 might be the D (6 bases). Germline V gene data show CDR1 as SGHDT and CDR2 as YYEEEE. CDR3 length equals 16 residues. V lost 4 bases and J 2 bases, leaving 19 bases between the germline ends. The CDR3 DNA reads as TGTGCCAGCAGCACCACCCCCGGACAGACAACCTACGAGCAGTACTTC. The encoded protein is CASSTTPGQTTYEQYF.

V usage is TRBV7-3 and J usage is TRBJ2-3; 9 bases map to TRBD2. Germline V gene sequence: CDR1 SGHTA, CDR2 FQGTGA. V shed 5 bases, J shed 9 bases, and the junction held 6 bases outside the gene matches. This CDR3 has 13 residues. In DNA, the CDR3 is TGTGCCAGCAGCGACGGTAGCGGGGGAACGCAGTATTTT. Its protein is CASSDGSGGTQYF.

This clone was found once. This chain joins TRBV11-2 and TRBJ1-2; D possibly corresponds to TRBD1 (5 bases). The CDR3 spans 15 residues. V lost 3 bases and J lost 6, with 17 bases in between. From germline, CDR1 is SGHAT and CDR2 FQNNGV. The chain's CDR3 is CASSFGTLLPDGYTF. Here the CDR3 DNA reads TGTGCCAGCAGCTTCGGGACTCTGCTACCCGATGGCTACACCTTC.

V gene TRBV3-1 (or the pseudogene TRBV3-2) combines with J gene TRBJ2-1; TRBD2 matches 9 bases. Unmatched junction bases numbered 6, after V lost 4 bases and J lost 5 bases. This CDR3 comprises 15 residues. The germline gives CDR1 LGHDT, CDR2 YNNKEL (reference sequence). This chain's CDR3 is CASSPPGLADNEQFF. As DNA, the CDR3 is TGTGCCAGCAGCCCTCCGGGACTAGCCGACAATGAGCAGTTCTTC.

CDR3 protein: CASSPGGSFYNEQFF. The CDR3 DNA reads as TGTGCCAGCTCACCCGGCGGGAGCTTCTACAATGAGCAGTTCTTC. The rearrangement links TRBV18 to TRBJ2-1; 7 bases line up with TRBD2. CDR1 is KGHSH, CDR2 LQKENI, per germline. Losses at the gene ends were 3 bases for V and 3 bases for J; bases not matched to a gene: 5. The CDR3 extends over 15 amino acids.

This clone was detected only once. The CDR3 DNA reads TGTGCCATCTCCAAGACAGGGGAACACACTGAAGCTTTCTTT. Amino acid sequence: CAISKTGEHTEAFF. The V call is TRBV10-3, the J call TRBJ1-1, with TRBD1 matching 8 bases. V lost 8 bases, J lost 3 bases, and 8 bases stayed unmatched. The CDR3 length is 14 residues. Germline CDR1 ENHRY, CDR2 SYGVKD.

This clone was observed a few times. The rearrangement joins TRBV4-2 to TRBJ1-2; a possible D gene is TRBD1 (5 bases). The V end was cut by 1 base, the J end by 4 bases, with 13 bases between. The V gene's germline CDR1 is LGHNA and CDR2 YNFKEQ. The CDR3 runs to 15 residues. CDR3 DNA sequence: TGTGCCAGCAGCCAAGTCGGGGGAGGCGGCTATGGCTACACCTTC. Protein: CASSQVGGGGYGYTF.

This clone appeared once. The rearrangement uses TRBV30 and TRBJ1-6; no clear D gene. V was clipped by 3 bases and J by 10 bases, with 13 bases between them. The CDR3 has 13 amino acids. Germline loops: CDR1 GTSNPN, CDR2 SVGIG (reference sequence). DNA for the CDR3: TGTGCCTGGAGCGGCGAAGGAGGCTCACCCCTCCACTTT. This encodes CAWSGEGGSPLHF.

The chain recombines TRBV5-1 with TRBJ2-3; possible D gene TRBD1, 5 bases. The CDR3 loop spans 14 amino acids. V was shortened by 4 bases and J by 2 bases, with 11 bases between the two germline ends. Per the germline V gene, CDR1 is SGHRS and CDR2 is YFSETQ. CDR3 sequence reads: CASSPRVNTDTQYF. The CDR3 DNA is TGCGCCAGCAGCCCCAGGGTTAACACAGATACGCAGTATTTT.

J is TRBJ1-1 and V is TRBV6-5; TRBD1 aligns across 9 bases. The CDR3 sequence is 15 residues long. The V and J ends lost 5 bases and 1 base, in that order; junction bases with no gene match: 5. The germline gives CDR1 MNHEY, CDR2 SVGAGI. The CDR3 spells CASSQQGAPNTEAFF. DNA of the CDR3: TGTGCCAGCAGTCAACAGGGGGCCCCGAACACTGAAGCTTTCTTT.

The chain joins TRBV7-6 to TRBJ2-2, with 7 bases aligning to TRBD1. The CDR3 runs 16 residues. Losses at the gene ends were 3 bases for V and 0 bases for J; bases not matched to a gene: 4. CDR1 and CDR2 (germline): SGHVS, FNYEAQ. As DNA, the CDR3 is TGTGCCAGCAGCTTCCGGGGACAGACGAACACCGGGGAGCTGTTTTTT. It is translated as CASSFRGQTNTGELFF.

The rearrangement joins TRBV6-2 or TRBV6-3 to TRBJ1-1, with a weak D call TRBD1 (6 bases). The V gene lost 6 bases and the J gene lost 1 base, with 21 bases spanning the gap. In germline, CDR1 is MNHEY, CDR2 SVGEGT. This CDR3 is 17 amino acids long. The CDR3 region has the DNA TGTGCCAGCAGCCGCTACCCTACCGGGACACAGAACACTGAAGCTTTCTTT. Translation: CASSRYPTGTQNTEAFF.

This chain links TRBV20-1 with TRBJ2-1, with a tentative D call TRBD2 (5 bases). Per the germline V gene, CDR1 is DFQATT and CDR2 is SNEGSKA (reference sequence). This CDR3 contains 11 residues. Between the trimmed V and J ends, which lost 6 bases and 6 bases, there was a span of 9 bases. CDR3 sequence reads: CSARTSNEQFF. CDR3 coding DNA: TGCAGTGCAAGAACTAGCAATGAGCAGTTCTTC.